What follows are 28 T cell receptor beta chains derived from one specimen sequenced in a study of cytomegalovirus exposure and HLA in healthy donors. Primers included in the PCR were 60 Vbeta and 13 Jbeta primers. Method: immunoSEQ multiplex PCR; TCRdb's copy keeps in-frame clones and lacks some. The sample lists about 55,000 clones, around 79% occurring once. The sequencing input was PBMCs. All receptors derive from a female donor in good health and CMV-seronegative.

This chain links TRBV29-1 with TRBJ1-3, with D possibly TRBD1 on 5 matching bases. Germline values: CDR1 SQVTM, CDR2 ANQGSEA. This CDR3 is built from 14 residues. V was shortened by 3 bases and J by 0 bases, with 9 bases between the two germline ends. The CDR3 sequence is CSVERQRSGNTIYF. CDR3 bases: TGCAGCGTTGAGAGACAGCGCTCTGGAAACACCATATATTTT.

The rearrangement links TRBV25-1 to TRBJ1-5; 7 nucleotides match TRBD1. J gave up 4 bases and V 3 bases, and 12 bases lay outside the gene matches. The V gene's germline CDR1 is MGHDK and CDR2 SYGVNS. This CDR3 region has 17 residues. The CDR3 nucleotides read TGTGCCAGCAGTGATGCCCAGACCGGGACAGATAATCAGCCCCAGCATTTT. It codes for CASSDAQTGTDNQPQHF.

This chain links TRBV9 with TRBJ2-1, with 9 nucleotides matching TRBD2. The V gene's germline CDR1 is SGDLS and CDR2 YYNGEE. J was trimmed by 3 bases and V by 0 bases; bases with no gene match: 7. This CDR3 comprises 17 residues. The CDR3 DNA follows: TGTGCCAGCAGCGTAGGCTCTGCTAGCGGGAACTACAATGAGCAGTTCTTC. This translates into CASSVGSASGNYNEQFF. The complete variable domain, with remaining parts taken from reference TRBV9 and TRBJ2-1, reads DSGVTQTPKHLITATGQRVTLRCSPRSGDLSVYWYQQSLDQGLQFLIQYYNGEERAKGNILERFSAQQFPDLHSELNLSSLELGDSALYFCASSVGSASGNYNEQFFGPGTRLTVL.

There are a few counts of this clone. The gene calls are TRBV5-5 and TRBJ2-1; TRBD1 aligns across 8 bases. Trimming cost V 0 bases and J 8 bases; bases outside gene matches: 4. The CDR3 has 14 residues. Germline-derived CDR1 and CDR2 are SGHKS and YYEKEE (reference sequence). For the CDR3, the DNA is TGTGCCAGCAGCTTGGGTGGACAGGGTTATGAGCAGTTCTTC. Translation: CASSLGGQGYEQFF.

The chain employs TRBV18 and TRBJ2-3; a weak D match, TRBD2 (6 bases). V lost 0 bases and J lost 2, with 9 bases in between. The CDR3 is 15 residues long. CDR1 KGHSH and CDR2 LQKENI come from the germline V gene. The CDR3 here is CASSPPGGITDTQYF. For the CDR3, the DNA is TGTGCCAGCTCACCACCGGGCGGGATCACAGATACGCAGTATTTT.

V and J are TRBV20-1 and TRBJ2-7; 8 bases align to TRBD1. The V gene's germline CDR1 is DFQATT and CDR2 SNEGSKA (reference sequence). CDR3 size: 11 residues. With 6 bases clipped from V and 3 bases from J, the junction kept 1 base outside the gene matches. As DNA, the CDR3 is TGCAGTGCCACAGGGGGCTACGAGCAGTACTTC. Translation: CSATGGYEQYF.

Comment on this clone: Other DNA sequences in this sample translate to the same CDR3. Here the CDR3 reads CASSLAGGSPLHF. DNA of the CDR3: TGCGCCAGCAGCTTGGCCGGGGGGTCACCCCTCCACTTT. This chain connects TRBV5-1 to TRBJ1-6; the D gene is possibly TRBD1 (5 bases). Deletions cut 0 bases from V and 10 bases from J, with 8 bases between. The V gene's germline CDR1 is SGHRS and CDR2 YFSETQ. The CDR3 is made up of 13 amino acids.

The chain employs TRBV7-8 and TRBJ2-5; 10 bases line up with TRBD1. The germline gives CDR1 SGHVS, CDR2 FQNEAQ. The CDR3 spans 15 residues. V lost 1 base and J lost 7; bases outside the gene matches: 6. CDR3 in DNA: TGTGCCAGCAGCTTAGACGGGACAGGGGTCATGACCCAGTACTTC. Protein sequence: CASSLDGTGVMTQYF.

This sequence joins TRBV9 and TRBJ1-2; D perhaps matches TRBD1 (6 bases). The CDR3 is 14 residues long. The V end was cut by 0 bases, the J end by 3 bases, with 9 bases between. The germline CDR1 and CDR2 sequences are SGDLS and YYNGEE. The CDR3 here is CASSVGRGDYGYTF. The CDR3 bases are TGTGCCAGCAGCGTAGGCAGGGGCGACTATGGCTACACCTTC.

The chain links TRBV5-3 to TRBJ2-3, with a weak D call TRBD2 (6 bases). TRBV5-3 is noted as an ORF with a role that remains uncertain. Trimming cost V 0 bases and J 7 bases, with 12 bases left between them. This CDR3 has 14 amino acids. The CDR3 reads CARSLVRGLHTQYF. In nucleotides, the CDR3 is TGTGCCAGAAGCTTGGTTCGGGGGTTACATACGCAGTATTTT.

This clone was detected only a few times. The chain employs TRBV28 and TRBJ2-5, with TRBD1 identical over 7 bases. V gave up 2 bases and J gave up 4 bases; unmatched junction bases: 10. This CDR3 region has 16 residues. Per the germline V gene, CDR1 is MDHEN and CDR2 is SYDVKM. The CDR3 spells CASSLPLTGTGETQYF. DNA for the CDR3: TGTGCCAGCAGTTTACCGCTGACAGGGACGGGAGAGACCCAGTACTTC.

This chain connects TRBV7-9 to TRBJ2-7, with TRBD2 matching 7 bases. The V gene's germline CDR1 is SEHNR and CDR2 FQNEAQ (reference sequence). The length of the CDR3 is 14 residues. Trimming at V came to 0 bases and at J to 2 bases, leaving 1 base not matched to a gene. As DNA, the CDR3 is TGTGCCAGCAGCTTAGCAGCGGGGACCTACGAGCAGTACTTC. Translated, it gives CASSLAAGTYEQYF.

This clone has just a few counts. The chain employs TRBV7-6 and TRBJ2-1; the match to TRBD2 covers 11 bases. V lost 1 base to trimming and J lost 0 bases; unmatched junction nucleotides: 5. The CDR3 length is 18 residues. Germline V gives CDR1 SGHVS, CDR2 FNYEAQ. CDR3 sequence (DNA): TGTGCCAGCAGCTTAGGGACTAGCGGGTATCGCTCCTACAATGAGCAGTTCTTC. Its translation: CASSLGTSGYRSYNEQFF.

Of note for this clone: The CDR3 ends on some other residue instead of the conserved phenylalanine or tryptophan, so this is likely a read error. The chain links TRBV5-1 to TRBJ2-7, with 7 nucleotides matching TRBD2. The junction had 3 bases not matched to a gene; V was cut back by 6 bases and J by 0 bases. The CDR3 has 13 amino acids. Per the germline V gene, CDR1 is SGHRS and CDR2 is YFSETQ. The CDR3 reads CASTPSGSYEQYL. In DNA, the CDR3 is TGCGCCAGCACCCCTAGCGGCTCCTACGAGCAGTACCTC.

The chain is built from TRBV5-5 and TRBJ1-2; 7 positions match TRBD1. After removal of 0 bases from V and 8 bases from J, the junction contained 13 bases not matched to a gene. This CDR3 is 16 amino acids long. Germline V CDR1 and CDR2: SGHKS, YYEKEE (reference sequence). The CDR3 nucleotides are TGTGCCAGCAGCTTGGACGGACAGGCCCTTGCAGGGGGCTACACCTTC. Translated: CASSLDGQALAGGYTF. Full variable domain (missing parts from reference TRBV5-5 and TRBJ1-2): DAGVTQSPTHLIKTRGQQVTLRCSPISGHKSVSWYQQVLGQGPQFIFQYYEKEERGRGNFPDRFSARQFPNYSSELNVNALLLGDSALYLCASSLDGQALAGGYTFGSGTRLTVV.

The rearrangement uses TRBV18 and TRBJ2-3; D is unclear. V lost 0 bases to trimming and J lost 2 bases, with 6 bases between them. Germline CDR1 KGHSH, CDR2 LQKENI. CDR3 size: 14 residues. The CDR3 nucleotides are TGTGCCAGCTCACCACCGTTCAACACAGATACGCAGTATTTT. This codes for CASSPPFNTDTQYF.

The chain links TRBV28 to TRBJ2-1, with 8 bases that match TRBD1. The trim removed 6 bases at V and 5 bases at J, leaving 12 bases unmatched. This CDR3 has 16 residues. The germline V gene has CDR1 MDHEN and CDR2 SYDVKM. The CDR3 DNA reads as TGTGCCAGCAGCATGATATGGACAGGGTCGGACAATGAGCAGTTCTTC. Amino acids: CASSMIWTGSDNEQFF.

This clone occurred a few times. The rearrangement links TRBV6-1 to TRBJ2-3; TRBD2 agrees at 9 bases. Germline CDR1 is MNHNS and CDR2 is SASEGT. J lost 3 bases, V lost 2 bases, and 3 bases had no gene match. This CDR3 comprises 15 residues. CDR3 residues: CASSESGGRTDTQYF. CDR3 nucleotides: TGTGCCAGCAGTGAAAGCGGGGGGAGGACAGATACGCAGTATTTT.

The V gene is TRBV10-3, the J gene TRBJ1-2, with D tentatively TRBD1 (6 bases). V gave up 10 bases and J gave up 4 bases, with 16 bases separating them. CDR3 size: 13 residues. Per germline, CDR1 ENHRY and CDR2 SYGVKD. The CDR3 region has the DNA TGTGCCACCGCCTCACAGGGTACCTATGGCTACACCTTC. The encoded protein is CATASQGTYGYTF.

The V gene is TRBV5-1, the J gene TRBJ1-4; tentative D call: TRBD1 (5 bases). The CDR3 loop spans 15 amino acids. Trimming removed 0 bases from V and 8 bases from J, with 14 bases in between. Germline values: CDR1 SGHRS, CDR2 YFSETQ. CDR3: CASSLEGRTREKLFF. CDR3 coding DNA: TGCGCCAGCAGCTTGGAGGGGCGGACGCGGGAAAAACTGTTTTTT.

This clone was counted between two and nine times. The rearrangement uses TRBV6-1 and TRBJ1-5; 8 bases line up with TRBD1. The V gene's germline CDR1 is MNHNS and CDR2 SASEGT. With 1 base clipped from V and 0 bases from J, the junction kept 2 bases outside the gene matches. The CDR3 length is 16 residues. The chain's CDR3 is CASSEGQGSSNQPQHF. DNA for the CDR3: TGTGCCAGCAGTGAAGGACAGGGGAGTAGCAATCAGCCCCAGCATTTT.

This clone was seen more than once but under ten times. The gene calls are TRBV7-3 and TRBJ2-6, with TRBD2 as a possible D gene (5 bases). Germline V gene lookup returns CDR1 SGHTA and CDR2 FQGTGA. The CDR3 is made up of 17 amino acids. V was shortened by 1 base and J by 1 base, with 11 bases between the two germline ends. CDR3 loop: CASSLMGTGSGANVLTF. CDR3 sequence (DNA): TGTGCCAGCAGCTTAATGGGAACGGGGTCTGGGGCCAACGTCCTGACTTTC.

The chain joins TRBV7-8 to TRBJ2-3; 10 bases line up with TRBD2. CDR3 length: 15 amino acids. The trim removed 5 bases at V and 1 base at J, leaving 3 bases unmatched. Germline CDR1 is SGHVS and CDR2 is FQNEAQ. This CDR3 reads CASSLGTSGTDTQYF. DNA for the CDR3: TGTGCCAGCAGCCTCGGGACTAGCGGCACAGATACGCAGTATTTT.

The rearrangement links TRBV6-6 to TRBJ1-1; D not resolved. The CDR3 has 15 residues. V lost 2 bases, J lost 1 base, and 11 bases lay in between. Germline-derived CDR1 and CDR2 are MNHNY and SVGAGI (reference sequence). The CDR3 nucleotides read TGTGCCAGCAGTTACCCAGGAGGGCGGAACACTGAAGCTTTCTTT. Its translation is CASSYPGGRNTEAFF.

The chain combines TRBV5-6 with TRBJ1-5; a possible D gene is TRBD1 (5 bases). Trimming pared 1 base from V and 6 bases from J, leaving 17 bases between. CDR1 is SGHDT, CDR2 YYEEEE, per germline. CDR3 length equals 16 residues. The CDR3 nucleotides read TGTGCCAGCAGCTTGTGGCTCGCAGGGATGGGTCAGCCCCAGCATTTT. It codes for CASSLWLAGMGQPQHF.

The chain uses TRBV28 and TRBJ1-2; possible D gene TRBD1, 6 bases. Between the trimmed V and J ends, which lost 10 bases and 4 bases, there was a span of 16 bases. The CDR3 loop spans 13 amino acids. In germline, CDR1 is MDHEN, CDR2 SYDVKM. CDR3 nucleotides: TGTGCCATCGGGGGGCCAGGACCCTATGGCTACACCTTC. Protein sequence: CAIGGPGPYGYTF.

The CDR3 here is CASIPLLIARNEQFF. Written as DNA, the CDR3 is TGTGCCAGCATCCCCCTCCTAATAGCACGGAATGAGCAGTTCTTC. The J gene is TRBJ2-1, the V gene TRBV7-2; D ambiguous. Germline lookup yields CDR1 SGHTA and CDR2 FQGNSA. The CDR3 spans 15 residues. Deletions cut 7 bases from V and 7 bases from J, with 20 bases between.

The genes are TRBV19 and TRBJ1-2; 8 positions match TRBD1. V shed 1 base and J 1 base; nucleotides not matched to a gene: 8. This CDR3 region has 17 residues. The V gene's germline CDR1 is LNHDA and CDR2 SQIVND (reference sequence). The CDR3 coding sequence is TGTGCCAGTAGTATAGCGGGGACAGGCGGGATTAACTATGGCTACACCTTC. Translating it yields CASSIAGTGGINYGYTF.